This TCR beta chain comes out of a study of cytomegalovirus exposure and HLA in healthy donors. Study details: Previous work identified roughly 110 million unique TCR beta sequences from around 200 million T cells. The study's findings and limits: Later analysis found that TCR beta chains associated with HLA were more clonally expanded than other, equally common chains. Some segments of the V type, notably TRBV6-2 and TRBV6-3, were excluded as indistinguishable. The majority of TCR sequences were rare, yet some public TCRs appeared in many donors.

PCR amplification relied on 60 Vbeta primers (plus 13 Jbeta primers). Clones were read by immunoSEQ multiplex PCR, and TCRdb kept only the in-frame ones, dropping some. The profile shows approximately 140,000 clones, approximately 84% of them singletons. In this sample, this clone turned up once. The target antigen is unknown. Trimming left V 0 bases short and J 1 base short, with 34 bases between. CDR3 size: 23 residues. From germline, CDR1 is SGHRS and CDR2 YFSETQ. The receptor comes from a woman aged 40 to 50 in good health and CMV-seronegative. The sample consisted of PBMCs. The chain uses TRBV5-1 and TRBJ1-2; D perhaps matches TRBD1 (6 bases). The CDR3 sequence is CASSLANHGNEDSSVKFNYGYTF. The CDR3 DNA reads as TGCGCCAGCAGCTTGGCCAATCACGGAAATGAGGACAGCTCGGTCAAGTTTAACTATGGCTACACCTTC.